A single T cell receptor (beta chain) is shown here with its context. This entry comes from a study of blood T cell repertoires in COVID-19. The germline CDR1 and CDR2 sequences are MDHEN and SYDVKM. Trimming shortened V by 4 bases and J by 8 bases, and 8 bases separated the two germline ends. The CDR3 consists of 11 residues. The assay was immunoSEQ multiplex PCR, and TCRdb's table has in-frame clones only and misses some. Here the sample spans under 350,000 clones, roughly 91% being singletons. The sample consisted of peripheral blood. The J gene is TRBJ1-2, the V gene TRBV28; D unclear. The receptor comes from a man aged 40-55 years with acute or convalescent COVID-19. The DNA of the CDR3 is TGTGCCAGCAGTTCGGAGGAGGGCTACACCTTC. It translates to CASSSEEGYTF.